The entry below describes one T cell receptor (beta chain). The antigen is not known. These data are taken from a study of shared clonotypes between healthy human individuals. Produced via immunoSEQ multiplex PCR; TCRdb's table is partial and in-frame only. The sample consists of about 1,500,000 clones, roughly 96% of them appearing once. The CDR3 spans 14 residues. CDR1 and CDR2 (germline): MNHEY, SVGAGI. The J segment lost 6 bases and the V segment lost 6 bases, leaving 10 bases of the junction unmatched. The CD4+ fraction was divided into a CD45RA+ naive subset and a CD45RA-negative memory subset. Findings and limits, study-wide: Blood was the only sampled material, and tissue repertoires likely differ.

The gene calls are TRBV6-5 and TRBJ1-1; TRBD1 aligns across 7 bases. Sequencing was done on a sample of naive CD4+ T cells sorted from blood. Subset meaning: CD45RA+ positively selected. This clonotype was obtained from a man aged 25-45 years in good health. As DNA, the CDR3 is TGTGCCAGCAGCCGAACGGGACAGCCCTCTGAAGCTTTCTTT. It translates to CASSRTGQPSEAFF.